Shown below are 3 T cell receptor beta chains from a single sample sequenced in a study of cytomegalovirus exposure and HLA in healthy donors. Clones were sequenced by immunoSEQ multiplex PCR, and TCRdb holds only the in-frame ones, with some missing. The data show some 99,000 clones, 88% seen once. Sequenced input: PBMCs. The receptors shown here come from a woman aged 18-29 years in good health and CMV-seronegative.

V and J are TRBV30 and TRBJ1-1; the D is unclear. V lost 0 bases and J 0 bases, leaving 17 bases between the germline ends. Germline V gene data show CDR1 as GTSNPN and CDR2 as SVGIG (reference sequence). This CDR3 contains 17 residues. CDR3 nucleotide sequence: TGTGCCTGGAGTGTACACACGGCCCGGGTTTTGAACACTGAAGCTTTCTTT. Its translation is CAWSVHTARVLNTEAFF.

The rearrangement uses TRBV5-1 and TRBJ2-1; D call uncertain. Germline V gives CDR1 SGHRS, CDR2 YFSETQ. The V and J ends lost 0 bases and 7 bases respectively, with 14 bases between them. This CDR3 is built from 15 residues. In DNA form, the CDR3 reads TGCGCCAGCAGCTTGGAGCGTGGATTGTTAAATGAGCAGTTCTTC. This translates into CASSLERGLLNEQFF.

This clone was detected once. The chain links TRBV29-1 to TRBJ1-1; 9 bases are a match to TRBD1. Unmatched junction bases numbered 3, after V lost 7 bases and J lost 0 bases. In germline, CDR1 is SQVTM, CDR2 ANQGSEA. The length of the CDR3 is 13 residues. The chain's CDR3 is CSGGDRVNTEAFF. The CDR3 DNA reads TGCAGCGGAGGGGACAGGGTGAACACTGAAGCTTTCTTT.